This T cell receptor beta chain is from a study of CD8+ T cells in alopecia areata. Treatment denoted: oral pan-JAK inhibitor, 5-10 mg twice daily. The V end lost 5 bases, the J end lost 6 bases, and 15 bases lay between the germline ends. The germline V gene has CDR1 SEHNR and CDR2 FQNEAQ (reference sequence). This CDR3 comprises 14 residues. Extracted RNA was reverse transcribed, and the resulting cDNA served as sequencing template. Data came from immunoSEQ multiplex PCR; TCRdb stores just in-frame clones and leaves some out. The data hold about 290,000 clones, with 58% observed a single time. The material was CD4+ T cells sorted from blood, obtained at week 24, from a patient treated with tofacitinib. The source of this sequence is a human donor with alopecia areata. The chain couples TRBV7-9 to TRBJ2-3, with unresolved D. The CDR3 DNA reads as TGTGCCAGCAGCCCACCTCTCAGGCCCGATACGCAGTATTTT. Encoded protein: CASSPPLRPDTQYF.